One sample yielded the 3 T cell receptor beta chains listed below, sequenced in a study of cytomegalovirus exposure and HLA in healthy donors (dated by TCRdb to the late 2010s). Library creation used the immunoSEQ multiplex PCR assay. For the multiplex PCR, a mixture combining 60 forward primers for TCR Vbeta segments and 13 reverse primers for TCR Jbeta segments was used. Sourced from immuneACCESS, this table was stored by TCRdb with only in-frame sequences that have V and J called. A share of the clones is absent; for the studies checked, an unresolved V gene accounts for under half, and the remainder has no known explanation. In all, the sample holds about 120,000 clones, and around 73% of those were seen once. Around 5.8% of the sample is taken by the ten largest. The sample consisted of PBMCs. The receptor set was obtained from a woman aged 25-40 years in good health and CMV-seropositive.

The chain couples TRBV6-1 to TRBJ1-2, with 8 bases matching TRBD1. This CDR3 comprises 13 residues. V gave up 8 bases and J gave up 8 bases; unmatched junction bases: 10. From germline, CDR1 is MNHNS and CDR2 SASEGT. The CDR3 DNA is TGTGCCAGCCGATCGGACAGGGTCAGGGGCTACACCTTC. It encodes CASRSDRVRGYTF.

This clone was observed a few times. This chain uses TRBV6-5 with TRBJ1-6; 8 bases are a match to TRBD1. This CDR3 has 15 amino acids. V trimming: 6 bases; J trimming: 6 bases; junction bases outside the gene matches: 7. The germline CDR1 and CDR2 sequences are MNHEY and SVGAGI. The CDR3 nucleotides are TGTGCCAGCAGCAATAGACAGGGGACTAATTCACCCCTCCACTTT. Residues: CASSNRQGTNSPLHF.

This sequence joins TRBV5-1 and TRBJ1-1; 7 bases match TRBD1. Germline V CDR1 and CDR2: SGHRS, YFSETQ. CDR3 length: 17 residues. V was pared by 4 bases and J by 4 bases, with 16 bases of the junction left unmatched. The CDR3 spells CASSRTLITQGVTEAFF. Written as DNA, the CDR3 is TGCGCCAGCAGCCGCACATTGATTACCCAGGGGGTCACTGAAGCTTTCTTT.